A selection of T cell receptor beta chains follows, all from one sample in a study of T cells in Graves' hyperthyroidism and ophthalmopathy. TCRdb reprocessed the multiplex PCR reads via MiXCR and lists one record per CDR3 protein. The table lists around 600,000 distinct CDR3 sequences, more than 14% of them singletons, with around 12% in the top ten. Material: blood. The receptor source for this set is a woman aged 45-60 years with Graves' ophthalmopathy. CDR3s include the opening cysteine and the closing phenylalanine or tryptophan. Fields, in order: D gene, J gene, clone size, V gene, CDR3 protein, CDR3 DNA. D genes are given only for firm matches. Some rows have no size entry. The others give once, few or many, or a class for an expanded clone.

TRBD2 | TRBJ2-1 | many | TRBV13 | CASSLDLSSGRRKNEQFF | TGTGCCAGCAGCTTGGACCTATCTAGCGGCCGAAGGAAAAATGAGCAGTTCTTC
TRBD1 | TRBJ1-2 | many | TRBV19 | CASSRRETGNYGYTF | TGTGCCAGTAGTCGAAGGGAGACAGGGAACTATGGCTACACCTTC
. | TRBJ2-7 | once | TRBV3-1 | CASSVSGTSSEQYF | TGTGCCAGCAGCGTGTCTGGGACCTCCTCCGAGCAGTACTTC
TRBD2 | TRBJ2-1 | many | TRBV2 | CASTDEAGVVEQFF | TGTGCCAGCACCGATGAAGCGGGAGTGGTTGAGCAGTTCTTC
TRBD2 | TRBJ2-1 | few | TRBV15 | CATSGGGLLAGDNEQFF | TGTGCCACCAGCGGAGGGGGTTTGCTAGCGGGGGACAATGAGCAGTTCTTC
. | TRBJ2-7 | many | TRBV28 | CASSPGDGYEQYF | TGTGCCAGCAGTCCAGGGGACGGATACGAGCAGTACTTC
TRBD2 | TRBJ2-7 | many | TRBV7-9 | CASSLKGLAGGEQYF | TGTGCCAGCAGCTTAAAAGGACTAGCGGGAGGCGAGCAGTACTTC
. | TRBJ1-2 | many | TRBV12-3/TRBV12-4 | CASSFRSRGAVYGYTF | TGTGCCAGCAGTTTTAGGTCTCGGGGGGCGGTCTATGGCTACACCTTC
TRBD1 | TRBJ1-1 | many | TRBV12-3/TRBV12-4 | CASIRGQGNTEAFF | TGTGCCAGCATCAGGGGGCAGGGGAACACTGAAGCTTTCTTT
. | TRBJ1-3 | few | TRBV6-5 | CASSYTLGNTIYF | TGTGCCAGCAGTTACACCCTGGGAAACACCATATATTTT
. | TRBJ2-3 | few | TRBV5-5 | CASSHDGGEDTQYF | TGTGCCAGCAGCCACGACGGTGGCGAAGATACGCAGTATTTT
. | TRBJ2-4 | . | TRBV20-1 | CSARDMDRQNIQYF | TGCAGTGCTAGAGATATGGACCGGCAAAACATTCAGTACTTC
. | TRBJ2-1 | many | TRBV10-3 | CAISENAYPTTDNEQFF | TGTGCCATCAGTGAAAACGCCTATCCGACTACGGACAATGAGCAGTTCTTC
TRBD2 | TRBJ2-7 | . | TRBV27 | CASSLRASGYEQYF | TGTGCCAGCAGTTTACGGGCTAGCGGCTACGAGCAGTACTTC
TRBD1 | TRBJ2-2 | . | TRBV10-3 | CAISETGGADTGELFF | TGTGCCATCAGTGAGACAGGGGGCGCTGACACCGGGGAGCTGTTTTTT
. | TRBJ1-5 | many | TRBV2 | CASSPGLPSNQPQHF | TGTGCCAGCAGCCCAGGACTCCCTAGCAATCAGCCCCAGCATTTT
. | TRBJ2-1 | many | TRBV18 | CASSPPSGQIYNEQFF | TGTGCCAGCTCACCACCGAGCGGACAGATCTACAATGAGCAGTTCTTC
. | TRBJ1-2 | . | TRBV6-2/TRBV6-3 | CASTHDGNYGYTF | TGTGCCAGCACCCACGACGGTAACTATGGCTACACCTTC
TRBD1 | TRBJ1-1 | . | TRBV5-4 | CASSRLVDRVVNTEAFF | TGTGCCAGCAGCCGCCTAGTTGACAGGGTCGTGAACACTGAAGCTTTCTTT
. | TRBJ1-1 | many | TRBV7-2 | CASSPVTNMNTEAFF | TGTGCCAGCAGCCCGGTGACAAACATGAACACTGAAGCTTTCTTT
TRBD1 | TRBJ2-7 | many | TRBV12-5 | CASGPGQVELGEQYF | TGTGCTAGTGGTCCTGGACAGGTGGAGCTAGGCGAGCAGTACTTC
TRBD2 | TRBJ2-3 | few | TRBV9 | CASSARTSGISDTQYF | TGTGCCAGCAGCGCCCGGACTAGCGGGATCTCAGATACGCAGTATTTT
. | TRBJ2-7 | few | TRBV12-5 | CASGLRGFNEQYF | TGTGCTAGTGGTTTGCGGGGATTCAACGAGCAGTACTTC
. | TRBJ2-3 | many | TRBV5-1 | CASRGGMGADTQYF | TGCGCCAGCAGAGGGGGAATGGGCGCAGATACGCAGTATTTT
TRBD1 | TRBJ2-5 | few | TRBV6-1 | CASSDRDRGRETQYF | TGTGCCAGCAGTGACAGGGACAGGGGGCGGGAGACCCAGTACTTC
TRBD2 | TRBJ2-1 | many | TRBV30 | CAWSVRGSGRAYEQFF | TGTGCCTGGAGTGTACGGGGTAGCGGGAGGGCCTATGAGCAGTTCTTC
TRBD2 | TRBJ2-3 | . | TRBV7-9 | CASSLASLLAGGHADTQYF | TGTGCCAGCAGCCTCGCATCCTTACTAGCGGGAGGCCACGCAGATACGCAGTATTTT
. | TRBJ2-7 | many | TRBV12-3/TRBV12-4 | CASSSVGGSGTLEQYF | TGTGCCAGCAGTTCTGTAGGGGGGAGCGGGACTCTCGAGCAGTACTTC
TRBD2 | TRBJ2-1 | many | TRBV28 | CASSSGLAGELGNEQFF | TGTGCCAGCAGTTCAGGACTAGCGGGAGAATTGGGCAATGAGCAGTTCTTC
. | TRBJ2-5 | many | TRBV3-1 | CASSHPPLETQYF | TGTGCCAGCAGCCACCCCCCACTAGAGACCCAGTACTTC
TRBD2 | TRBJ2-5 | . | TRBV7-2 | CASSLWGMLAGGPQETQYF | TGTGCCAGCAGCTTATGGGGGATGCTAGCGGGAGGCCCCCAAGAGACCCAGTACTTC
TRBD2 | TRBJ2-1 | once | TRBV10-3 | CAISESPAGVPEQFF | TGTGCCATCAGTGAGTCTCCAGCGGGAGTACCTGAGCAGTTCTTC
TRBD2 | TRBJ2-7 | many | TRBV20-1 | CSARDAAFGLAGDEQYF | TGCAGTGCTAGAGATGCTGCTTTCGGGCTAGCGGGAGACGAGCAGTACTTC
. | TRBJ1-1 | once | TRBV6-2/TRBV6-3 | CASSWGRFFMNTEAFF | TGTGCCAGCAGCTGGGGGCGGTTCTTTATGAACACTGAAGCTTTCTTT
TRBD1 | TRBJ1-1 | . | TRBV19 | CASSSPGQGGRNTEAFF | TGTGCCAGTAGTAGCCCGGGACAGGGAGGTCGGAACACTGAAGCTTTCTTT
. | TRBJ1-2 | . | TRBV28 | CASSLAGPITLLYGYTF | TGTGCCAGCAGTTTAGCAGGCCCCATCACCTTGCTCTATGGCTACACCTTC
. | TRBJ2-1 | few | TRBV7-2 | CASSLDRLVDEQFF | TGTGCCAGCAGCTTAGATCGACTAGTCGATGAGCAGTTCTTC
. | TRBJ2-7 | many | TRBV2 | CASSSGFHEQYF | TGTGCCAGCAGTTCAGGGTTCCACGAGCAGTACTTC
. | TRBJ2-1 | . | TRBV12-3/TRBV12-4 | CASSTRTGRSGKSGNEQFF | TGTGCCAGCAGCACCCGGACAGGGCGTAGCGGGAAATCCGGGAATGAGCAGTTCTTC
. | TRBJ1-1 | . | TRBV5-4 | CASSSRTNTEAFF | TGTGCCAGCAGCAGTCGAACTAACACTGAAGCTTTCTTT
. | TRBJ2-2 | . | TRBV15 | CAASREIDTGELFF | TGTGCCGCCAGCAGAGAGATTGACACCGGGGAGCTGTTTTTT
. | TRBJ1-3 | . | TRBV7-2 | CASLKTAPSSGNTIYF | TGTGCCAGCCTTAAGACGGCTCCCTCATCTGGAAACACCATATATTTT
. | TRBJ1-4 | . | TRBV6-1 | CASRKGQRFATNEKLFF | TGTGCCAGCAGAAAAGGACAGCGCTTTGCAACTAATGAAAAACTGTTTTTT
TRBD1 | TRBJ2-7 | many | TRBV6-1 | CASSGTPGTGVYEQYF | TGTGCCAGCAGTGGAACCCCCGGGACAGGGGTGTACGAGCAGTACTTC
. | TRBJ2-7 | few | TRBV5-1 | CASSLDGTRSGEQYF | TGCGCCAGCAGCTTGGACGGGACTCGGTCCGGCGAGCAGTACTTC
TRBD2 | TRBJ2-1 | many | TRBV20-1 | CSARGGASGRGDEQFF | TGCAGTGCTCGTGGGGGGGCTAGCGGGAGGGGGGATGAGCAGTTCTTC
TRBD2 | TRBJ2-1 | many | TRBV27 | CASRRLAGGSLYNEQFF | TGTGCCAGCAGGAGACTAGCGGGAGGGTCTCTCTACAATGAGCAGTTCTTC
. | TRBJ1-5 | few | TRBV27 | CASRGTGGFNQPQHF | TGTGCCAGCAGAGGGACGGGGGGTTTCAATCAGCCCCAGCATTTT